This T cell receptor (beta chain) was retrieved from a study of blood T cell repertoires in COVID-19. The wider study: Material from acute and convalescent COVID-19 was sourced from the United States, Italy and Spain.

The method was immunoSEQ multiplex PCR; TCRdb's version includes in-frame clones alone and lacks a portion of them. This table has around 380,000 clones, roughly 80% appearing once. CDR1 and CDR2 from the germline V gene are SGHVS and FQNEAQ. CDR3 length: 16 residues. Between the trimmed V and J ends, which lost 8 bases and 2 bases, there was a span of 16 bases. This TCR was recovered from a human donor with acute or convalescent COVID-19. The donor label of this sample is uncertain. The chain combines TRBV7-8 with TRBJ1-6; a weak D match, TRBD1 (5 bases). Sample: peripheral blood. The CDR3 bases are TGTGCCAGCGATGGGGGGGATGTCGCCTATAATTCACCCCTCCACTTT. It specifies CASDGGDVAYNSPLHF.